These 6 T cell receptor beta chains share one sample of origin, sequenced in a study of patients and donors after allogeneic stem cell transplantation. Via MiXCR, TCRdb re-called the RT-PCR reads, giving one row per CDR3 protein. The sample records about a million distinct CDR3 sequences, about a sixth being singletons. Sequenced: blood, either unsorted or a sorted T cell fraction (not recorded which). Source of these receptors: a human donor who was either an allogeneic HSCT recipient or a stem cell or donor lymphocyte infusion donor (not recorded which). It is not recorded whose cells these are; they may come from a transplant donor.

The chain uses TRBV27 and TRBJ2-2; 8 bases are shared with TRBD1. The CDR3 runs to 14 residues. CDR1 MNHEY and CDR2 SMNVEV come from the germline V gene (reference sequence). V shed 7 bases, J shed 4 bases, and the junction held 5 bases outside the gene matches. CDR3 amino acids: CASTGQGPTGELFF. The CDR3 nucleotides read TGTGCCAGCACCGGACAGGGTCCCACCGGGGAGCTGTTTTTT.

The V gene is TRBV5-1, the J gene TRBJ1-1; D is possibly TRBD1 (5 bases). The CDR3 loop spans 16 amino acids. The V end was cut by 3 bases, the J end by 2 bases, with 17 bases between. Germline CDR1 SGHRS, CDR2 YFSETQ. As DNA, the CDR3 is TGCGCCAGCAGCTGGAGGGGACGGGGTATAAACACTGAAGCTTTCTTT. Its protein is CASSWRGRGINTEAFF.

The chain couples TRBV5-1 to TRBJ1-1; D is possibly TRBD1 (6 bases). V lost 1 base, J lost 8 bases, and 12 bases lay in between. Germline values: CDR1 SGHRS, CDR2 YFSETQ. This CDR3 has 13 residues. The CDR3 loop reads CASSLLVDSEAFF. CDR3 bases: TGCGCCAGCAGCTTGTTGGTGGACAGCGAAGCTTTCTTT.

This clonotype has only a few counts. This chain links TRBV7-3 with TRBJ2-7; 9 bases fit TRBD1. The CDR3 has 14 residues. Trimming cost V 5 bases and J 5 bases; bases outside gene matches: 7. CDR1 is SGHTA and CDR2 is FQGTGA in the germline V gene. As DNA, the CDR3 is TGTGCCAGCAGCGAGACAGGGGGAGCGAACGAGCAGTACTTC. Protein product: CASSETGGANEQYF.

This clonotype has just a few counts. The V and J genes are TRBV5-1 and TRBJ1-1, with D unresolved. V lost 4 bases, J lost 6 bases, and 16 bases lay in between. The CDR3 is 14 amino acids. Germline V gene lookup returns CDR1 SGHRS and CDR2 YFSETQ. Here the CDR3 DNA reads TGCGCCAGCAGCCTTTTGTCGGTCCGGGCTGAAGCTTTCTTT. It is translated as CASSLLSVRAEAFF.

The chain employs TRBV18 and TRBJ2-7; D not certain. V lost 1 base and J 1 base, leaving 14 bases between the germline ends. The CDR3 length is 16 residues. The germline CDR1 and CDR2 sequences are KGHSH and LQKENI. CDR3 sequence (DNA): TGTGCCAGCTCACCACGGCCGGGCGAAGGGTCCTACGAGCAGTACTTC. It specifies CASSPRPGEGSYEQYF.